What follows describes a single TCR beta chain. This clonotype was seen at least ten times. Its antigen remains undetermined. Base qualities are not provided; no much larger clone lies one nucleotide away. The source of the sample is a study of molecular identifiers for immune sequencing clone quantification (dated 2018 in TCRdb). For context, the study as a whole: In a replicate experiment, RNA from about 19,000 or 110,000 naive CD8 T cells was split into five aliquots, four of which were sequenced. The study was a methods study using CD8 T cells to benchmark molecular-identifier clustering-based TCR repertoire sequencing (MIDCIRS) and TCR RNA copy counting. Paper-wide results and their limitations: Spiked-in Jurkat TCR RNA equal to a single cell's worth was reported to be detectable even within 1,100,000 naive CD8 T cells. Identical TCR molecules sharing a barcode could cause highly expanded clone sizes to be underestimated. The naive libraries included spiked-in Jurkat TCR RNA (10 copies' worth), and this Jurkat TCR RNA is not part of the donor repertoire. Modeling indicated approximately 3.2 TCR RNA copies recovered per cell, compared with around 10 by digital PCR, which implies a capture efficiency of around 30%. When barcode sub-clustering was omitted, TCR diversity was inflated by chimeric consensus sequences, with chimeras reaching as high as 47%. In CMV-specific effector cells, over 97% of molecules were held by clones above 20 RNA copies, whereas under 1% of molecules were held by such clones in naive cells.

Library preparation used PCR. The instrument was an Illumina HiSeq 4000. Bulk TCR libraries were generated as previously described, with the TCR primers listed in Table S5 used. Purification of total RNA was performed with the Qiagen AllPrep DNA/RNA kit. Reads from multiple sequencing runs of the same library were pooled before analysis. The authors' analysis ran thus. Reads were retained only if their TCR constant sequence matched exactly, and those retained reads were trimmed to 150 nt and grouped according to their 12-nt molecular barcodes. Reads within each barcode group were sub-clustered using a 15% Levenshtein threshold, and quality-weighted consensus sequences were constructed for each RNA molecule. Non-functional sequences were discarded, and so were lower-count sequences lying one edit away from another sequence. On the basis of fitting two negative binomial distributions, barcode sub-clusters with fewer than 20% of the maximum read count were discarded. TCRdb trimmed the raw reads at Q25, called clones with MiXCR and kept productive beta chains. Merged by CDR3 protein, the rows form single entries marked with the most common genes and DNA. The V and J calls were determined by TCRdb, not by the authors. The sample table shows over 600,000 distinct CDR3 sequences, and roughly 21% are seen once. Roughly 0.83% of the sample is held by the ten biggest clonotypes.

V loses 4 bases of germline sequence and J loses 5 bases, and the interval between the two ends is 14 bases. There are 14 amino acids in the CDR3, from cysteine to phenylalanine inclusive. Solely the CDR3 DNA is kept, with 42 bases framed from the first base. CDR1 and CDR2 are read off the germline V gene as KGHDR and SFDVKD. Naive CD8 T cell libraries were made from around 18,000 to 910,000 sorted cells using 10%, 30% or 50% of purified RNA. Naive CD8 T cells, defined as CD8+CD4-CCR7+CD45RA+, were FACS-sorted into RLT Plus buffer on a BD FACSAria II. To test detection sensitivity, Jurkat RNA equal to around nine TCR copies was added to samples of roughly 18,000-1,000,000 naive CD8 T cells. CD8 T cells were enriched using RosetteSep CD8+ T Cell Enrichment Cocktail and Ficoll-Paque, and the enriched cells then underwent ACK red cell lysis.

The rearrangement joined TRBV24-1 to TRBJ2-7; the D gene is perhaps TRBD1, from 5 matching bases. This TCR was recovered from a human donor in good health. Some libraries in this study had Jurkat cell RNA spiked in. What was sequenced was naive CD8+ T cells from blood, with Jurkat cell RNA spiked in. Read against the paper, the sample's cell subset or site label means: FACS-sorted CD8+CD4-CCR7+CD45RA+ naive T cells. Here the CDR3 is given as CATSDPTAGDEQYF. The DNA is as follows: TGTGCCACCAGTGACCCGACAGCTGGGGACGAGCAGTACTTC.